This record covers a single T cell receptor beta chain. The record originates from a study of blood T cell repertoires in COVID-19. The authors' processing: Reference gene primer amplification yielded estimated nucleated cell counts. Profiling relied on immunoSEQ multiplex PCR, and the TCRdb table lists in-frame clones only, not all of them. V and J calls and clone size are given by that table; D and trimming were obtained from the DNA. The repertoire consists of more than 85,000 clones, with roughly 87% occurring once and the leading ten covering more than 15%. Germline V gives CDR1 SNHLY, CDR2 FYNNEI. The CDR3 covers 15 residues. Trimming stripped 6 bases from V and 2 bases from J, with 16 bases between.

Sequences were obtained from peripheral blood. The chain carries TRBV2 and TRBJ1-2, with D perhaps TRBD1 (6 bases). The origin of this receptor is an elderly man with acute or convalescent COVID-19. The CDR3 nucleotides read TGTGCCAGCAGGGGGAACAGGGATCCAAACTATGGCTACACCTTC. It codes for CASRGNRDPNYGYTF.